The text below deals with one T cell receptor (beta chain). Its antigen is not identified. This CDR3 is 14 amino acids long. V was cut by 7 bases and J by 4 bases, with 15 bases left in between. From germline, CDR1 is LNHDA and CDR2 SQIVND (reference sequence). The data originate from a study of siplizumab effects on memory and regulatory T cells. Profiled with immunoSEQ multiplex PCR; TCRdb holds only in-frame clones, not every one. Altogether approximately 100,000 clones are present, approximately 90% being singletons, with the ten largest covering around 0.73%. Regarding the study as a whole: Proliferating Tregs in siplizumab cultures were never verified as suppressive. Unstimulated subset assignment was obtained for only a minor fraction of alloreactive clones.

The receptor comes from a human donor in good health. The genes are TRBV19 and TRBJ2-3; D unresolved. Sequenced input: Tregs sorted from blood. CDR3 sequence: CASTSQRPPDTQYF. CDR3 sequence (DNA): TGTGCCAGTACCTCCCAACGACCTCCAGATACGCAGTATTTT.